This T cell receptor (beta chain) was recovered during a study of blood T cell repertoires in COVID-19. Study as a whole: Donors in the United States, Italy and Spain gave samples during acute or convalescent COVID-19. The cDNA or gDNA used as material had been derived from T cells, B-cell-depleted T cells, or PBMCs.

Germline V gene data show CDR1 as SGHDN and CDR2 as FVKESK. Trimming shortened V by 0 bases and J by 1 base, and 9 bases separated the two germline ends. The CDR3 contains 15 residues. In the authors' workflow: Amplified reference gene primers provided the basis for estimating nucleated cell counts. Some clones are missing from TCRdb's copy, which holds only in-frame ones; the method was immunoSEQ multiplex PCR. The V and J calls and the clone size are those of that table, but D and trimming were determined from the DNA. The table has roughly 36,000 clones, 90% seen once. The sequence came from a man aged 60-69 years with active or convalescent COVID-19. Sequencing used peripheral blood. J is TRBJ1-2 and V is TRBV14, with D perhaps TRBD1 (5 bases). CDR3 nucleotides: TGTGCCAGCAGCCAAGATCGGGGGGTTAACTATGGCTACACCTTC. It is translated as CASSQDRGVNYGYTF.